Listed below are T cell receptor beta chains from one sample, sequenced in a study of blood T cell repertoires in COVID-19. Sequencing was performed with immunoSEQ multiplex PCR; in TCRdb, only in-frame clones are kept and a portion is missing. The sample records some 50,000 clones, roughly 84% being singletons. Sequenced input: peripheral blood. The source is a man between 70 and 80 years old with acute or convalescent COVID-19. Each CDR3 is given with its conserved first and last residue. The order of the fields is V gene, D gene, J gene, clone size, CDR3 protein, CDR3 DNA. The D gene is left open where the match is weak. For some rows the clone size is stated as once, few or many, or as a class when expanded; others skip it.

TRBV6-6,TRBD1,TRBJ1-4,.,CASKPPGGGVKLFF,TGTGCCAGCAAACCCCCAGGGGGCGGCGTAAAACTGTTTTTT
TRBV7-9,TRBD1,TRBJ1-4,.,CASSPTGGNEKLFF,TGTGCCAGCAGCCCGACAGGGGGAAATGAAAAACTGTTTTTT
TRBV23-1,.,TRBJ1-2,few,CASSQARDTFNYGYTF,TGCGCCAGCAGTCAAGCCCGGGACACCTTTAACTATGGCTACACCTTC
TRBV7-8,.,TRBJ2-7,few,CASSLFRGNGDEQYF,TGTGCCAGCAGCTTATTTCGAGGGAACGGGGACGAGCAGTACTTC
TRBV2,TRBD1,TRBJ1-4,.,CASRNQGAGEKLFF,TGTGCCAGTCGAAATCAGGGGGCTGGTGAAAAACTGTTTTTT
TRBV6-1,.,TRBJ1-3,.,CASSDHESSGNTIYF,TGTGCCAGCAGTGACCACGAGAGCTCTGGAAACACCATATATTTT
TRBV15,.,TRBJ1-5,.,CATSGRFNQPQHF,TGTGCCACCAGCGGCAGATTCAATCAGCCCCAGCATTTT
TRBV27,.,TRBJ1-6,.,CASSPSRGSPLHF,TGTGCCAGCAGTCCCTCAAGGGGGTCACCCCTCCACTTT
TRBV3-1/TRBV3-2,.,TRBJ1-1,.,CASSPRRRGNTEAFF,TGTGCCAGCAGCCCTCGGAGGCGGGGGAACACTGAAGCTTTCTTT
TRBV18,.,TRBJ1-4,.,CASSPMGGDAEKLFF,TGTGCCAGCTCACCGATGGGGGGAGACGCCGAAAAACTGTTTTTT
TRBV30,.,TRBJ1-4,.,CAWSVWGAGEKLFF,TGTGCCTGGAGTGTTTGGGGAGCGGGTGAAAAACTGTTTTTT
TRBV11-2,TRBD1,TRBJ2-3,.,CASSPTGYVTDTQYF,TGTGCCAGCAGTCCGACAGGGTATGTGACAGATACGCAGTATTTT
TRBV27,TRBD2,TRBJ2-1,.,CASSSPPPGLAPHEQFF,TGTGCCAGCAGTTCCCCTCCACCCGGACTAGCACCCCATGAGCAGTTCTTC
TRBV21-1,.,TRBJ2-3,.,CASSKGQGGHSTDTQYF,TGTGCCAGCAGCAAAGGTCAAGGGGGCCATAGCACAGATACGCAGTATTTT
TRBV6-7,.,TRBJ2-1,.,CASSRPRRWEPYNEQFF,TGTGCCAGCAGTCGACCGAGGCGGTGGGAGCCCTACAATGAGCAGTTCTTC
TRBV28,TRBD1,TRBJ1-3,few,CASRTGQAAGIAGNTIYF,TGTGCCAGCCGGACCGGACAGGCGGCGGGCATCGCTGGAAACACCATATATTTT
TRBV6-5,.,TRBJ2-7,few,CASSSATSSYEQYF,TGTGCCAGCAGTTCTGCGACATCTTCCTACGAGCAGTACTTC
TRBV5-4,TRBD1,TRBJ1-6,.,CASSAKVGQGLSPLHF,TGTGCCAGCAGCGCGAAGGTGGGACAGGGTTTATCACCCCTCCACTTT
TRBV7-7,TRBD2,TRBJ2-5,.,CASSLGLAGAQETQYF,TGTGCCAGCAGCCTAGGACTAGCGGGGGCCCAAGAGACCCAGTACTTC
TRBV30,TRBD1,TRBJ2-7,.,CAWGRDREDEQYF,TGTGCCTGGGGGCGGGACAGGGAGGACGAGCAGTACTTC
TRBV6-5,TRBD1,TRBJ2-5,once,CASWSGQLYRETQYF,TGTGCCAGCTGGTCGGGACAGCTTTACAGAGAGACCCAGTACTTC
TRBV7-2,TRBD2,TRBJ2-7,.,CASSATSASSYEQYF,TGTGCCAGCAGCGCAACTAGCGCCTCCTCCTACGAGCAGTACTTC
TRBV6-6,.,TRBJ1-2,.,CASSYGDKTRNGYTF,TGTGCCAGCAGTTACGGGGACAAAACGCGGAATGGCTACACCTTC
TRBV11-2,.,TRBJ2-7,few,CASSQSGTAGEQYF,TGTGCCAGCAGCCAAAGTGGAACAGCGGGCGAGCAGTACTTC
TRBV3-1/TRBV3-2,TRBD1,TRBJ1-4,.,CASSPTDRDEKLFF,TGTGCCAGCAGCCCAACCGACAGGGATGAAAAACTGTTTTTT
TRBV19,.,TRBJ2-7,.,CASSIGRVYEQYF,TGTGCCAGTAGTATCGGCCGGGTCTACGAGCAGTACTTC
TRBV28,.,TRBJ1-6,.,CASSPPPGPLHF,TGTGCCAGCAGTCCACCTCCGGGTCCTCTCCACTTT
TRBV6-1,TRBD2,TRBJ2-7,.,CASSFGLAGEQYF,TGTGCCAGCAGTTTCGGACTAGCCGGCGAGCAGTACTTC
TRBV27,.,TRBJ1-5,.,CASSSHGGYQPQHF,TGTGCCAGCAGTTCCCACGGGGGGTATCAGCCCCAGCATTTT
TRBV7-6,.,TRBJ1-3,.,CASSLSQGGGNTIYF,TGTGCCAGCAGCTTAAGCCAGGGAGGTGGAAACACCATATATTTT
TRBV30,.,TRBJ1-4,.,CAWSVRQDEKLFF,TGTGCCTGGAGTGTACGCCAGGATGAAAAACTGTTTTTT
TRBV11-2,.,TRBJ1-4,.,CASSLVRSTNEKLFF,TGTGCCAGCAGCTTAGTTAGGAGCACTAATGAAAAACTGTTTTTT
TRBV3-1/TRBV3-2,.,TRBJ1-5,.,CASSQDDGEANQPQHF,TGTGCCAGCAGCCAAGATGATGGGGAGGCCAATCAGCCCCAGCATTTT
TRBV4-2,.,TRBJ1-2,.,CASSQDRQAVGYTF,TGTGCCAGCAGCCAAGATAGGCAGGCCGTTGGCTACACCTTC
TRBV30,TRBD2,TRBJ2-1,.,CAWTLRWTSGRMNEQFF,TGTGCCTGGACCCTTAGATGGACTAGCGGGAGAATGAATGAGCAGTTCTTC
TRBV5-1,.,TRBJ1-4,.,CASSPWGEVRSLIGYNEKLFF,TGCGCCAGCAGCCCTTGGGGAGAAGTACGCTCCCTCATCGGTTACAATGAAAAACTGTTTTTT
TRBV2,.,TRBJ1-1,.,CASREGARFEAFF,TGTGCCAGCAGGGAAGGGGCCCGTTTTGAAGCTTTCTTT
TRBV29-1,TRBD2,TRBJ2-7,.,CSVGASGGSSYEQYF,TGCAGCGTTGGGGCTAGCGGGGGAAGCTCCTACGAGCAGTACTTC
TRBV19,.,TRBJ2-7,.,CASSTTSSSYEQYF,TGTGCCAGTAGTACGACTTCCAGCTCCTACGAGCAGTACTTC
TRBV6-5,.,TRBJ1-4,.,CASSILGARFF,TGTGCCAGCAGCATACTAGGCGCACGGTTTTTT
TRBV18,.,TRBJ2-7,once,CASSPERGEQYF,TGTGCCAGCTCACCCGAACGGGGGGAGCAGTACTTC
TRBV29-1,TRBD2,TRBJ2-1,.,CSVGGLAAVHYNEQFF,TGCAGCGTAGGGGGACTAGCGGCCGTTCACTACAATGAGCAGTTCTTC
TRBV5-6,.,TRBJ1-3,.,CASSRSGGAGNTIYF,TGTGCCAGCAGCCGTTCCGGGGGGGCTGGAAACACCATATATTTT
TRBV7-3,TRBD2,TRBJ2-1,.,CASSPSTSGMDEQFF,TGTGCCAGCAGCCCGTCGACTAGCGGGATGGATGAGCAGTTCTTC
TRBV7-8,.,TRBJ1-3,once,CASSLAREVNTIYF,TGTGCCAGCAGCTTAGCCCGGGAAGTTAACACCATATATTTT
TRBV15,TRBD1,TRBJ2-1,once,CATSRGGGPDNEQFF,TGTGCCACCAGCAGAGGAGGGGGCCCTGACAATGAGCAGTTCTTC
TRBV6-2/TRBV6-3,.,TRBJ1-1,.,CASSFTGGGIKTEAFF,TGTGCCAGCAGTTTCACCGGGGGGGGGATAAAGACTGAAGCTTTCTTT
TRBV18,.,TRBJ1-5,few,CASSKSRRDGNNQPQHF,TGTGCCAGCTCAAAATCTCGGAGGGACGGGAACAATCAGCCCCAGCATTTT